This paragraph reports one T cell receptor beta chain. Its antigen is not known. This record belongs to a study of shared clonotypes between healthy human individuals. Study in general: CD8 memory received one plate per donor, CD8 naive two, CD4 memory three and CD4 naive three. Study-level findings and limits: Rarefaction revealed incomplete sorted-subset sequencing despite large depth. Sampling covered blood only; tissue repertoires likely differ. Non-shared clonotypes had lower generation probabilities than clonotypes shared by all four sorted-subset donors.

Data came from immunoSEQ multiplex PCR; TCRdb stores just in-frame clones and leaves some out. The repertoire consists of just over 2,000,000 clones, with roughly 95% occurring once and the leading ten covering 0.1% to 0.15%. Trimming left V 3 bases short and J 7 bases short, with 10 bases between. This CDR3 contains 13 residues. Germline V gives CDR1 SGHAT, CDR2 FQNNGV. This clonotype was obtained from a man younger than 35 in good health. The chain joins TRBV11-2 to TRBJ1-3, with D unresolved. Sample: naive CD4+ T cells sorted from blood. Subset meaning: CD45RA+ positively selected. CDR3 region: CASSFELWNTIYF. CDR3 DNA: TGTGCCAGCAGCTTCGAGCTCTGGAACACCATATATTTT.